Below are 20 T cell receptor beta chains sequenced from a single sample in a study of regulatory T cells in long-lasting Graves disease. The TCR beta library used iRepertoire HTBI primers with Arm-PCR amplification of CDR3. From the multiplex PCR reads, TCRdb called clonotypes with MiXCR, one entry per CDR3 protein. Counted here are about 350,000 distinct CDR3 sequences, approximately 15% occurring once; the ten biggest clones make up roughly 30%. The time point was: newly diagnosed GD, antithyroid drugs for less than 3 months. The TCR library was prepared using RNA isolated from PBMCs. These same records also appear under a second study, on T cells in Graves' hyperthyroidism and ophthalmopathy.

The material was peripheral blood mononuclear cells (PBMCs), obtained at new diagnosis, from a patient treated with antithyroid drugs. The receptors were gathered from a man in his forties with Graves disease.

This clonotype appeared many times. The chain has TRBV24-1 and TRBJ2-5, with TRBD1 matching 9 bases. The CDR3 covers 14 residues. Unmatched junction bases numbered 4, after V lost 4 bases and J lost 5 bases. Germline V lookup: CDR1 KGHDR, CDR2 SFDVKD. CDR3 bases: TGTGCCACCAGTGAAACAGGGGGCTTGGAGACCCAGTACTTC. This translates into CATSETGGLETQYF.

The table lists this clonotype with a few counts. The V gene is TRBV4-3, the J gene TRBJ1-3, with D perhaps TRBD1 (6 bases). From germline, CDR1 is LGHNA and CDR2 YSLEER. The germline V and J ends were trimmed by 0 bases and 0 bases, with 15 bases remaining between them. The CDR3 has 18 amino acids. The CDR3: CASSQEGRGHDSGNTIYF. In nucleotides, the CDR3 is TGCGCCAGCAGCCAAGAAGGGAGGGGACACGACTCTGGAAACACCATATATTTT.

The chain has TRBV7-2 and TRBJ1-1; D uncertain. The CDR3 is 14 residues long. Germline V gene data show CDR1 as SGHTA and CDR2 as FQGNSA. V was shortened by 1 base and J by 4 bases, with 10 bases between the two germline ends. The CDR3 coding sequence is TGTGCCAGCAGCTTAGTTGTATGGGGCACTGAAGCTTTCTTT. It yields the protein CASSLVVWGTEAFF.

This clonotype was counted between two and nine times. The chain carries TRBV6-2 or TRBV6-3 and TRBJ2-3; D possibly corresponds to TRBD2 (7 bases). Germline V lookup: CDR1 MNHEY, CDR2 SVGEGT. V was pared by 6 bases and J by 4 bases, with 20 bases between. The CDR3 has 16 residues. The CDR3 reads CASSDARGARSDTQYF. For the CDR3, the DNA is TGTGCCAGCAGCGATGCACGGGGGGCTAGATCAGATACGCAGTATTTT.

This clonotype has ten or more counts. The chain uses TRBV11-3 and TRBJ2-6; TRBD1 aligns across 7 bases. This CDR3 has 17 residues. In germline, CDR1 is SGHNT, CDR2 YENEEA. Trimming at V came to 5 bases and at J to 0 bases, leaving 7 bases not matched to a gene. DNA of the CDR3: TGTGCCAGCAGCAGGGGACAGTTAGGCTCTGGGGCCAACGTCCTGACTTTC. This sequence encodes CASSRGQLGSGANVLTF.

This clonotype has only a few counts. The chain couples TRBV24-1 to TRBJ2-5, with a tentative D call TRBD2 (6 bases). The CDR3 length is 16 residues. Germline CDR1 reads KGHDR; CDR2 reads SFDVKD. The V gene lost 1 base and the J gene lost 5 bases, with 16 bases spanning the gap. The CDR3, as DNA: TGTGCCACCAGTGATTTCCGGACGGCGGGGTTGGAGACCCAGTACTTC. Its translation: CATSDFRTAGLETQYF.

This clonotype occurred a few times. A single base separates this from a much larger clone, so it may be a read error. V usage is TRBV5-1 and J usage is TRBJ1-1; D perhaps matches TRBD1 (5 bases). From germline, CDR1 is SGHRS and CDR2 YFSETQ. V was clipped by 2 bases and J by 2 bases, with 10 bases between them. This CDR3 is 14 amino acids long. The CDR3 region is CASSFGGANTEAFF. The CDR3 bases are TGCGCCAGCAGCTTCGGCGGGGCCAACACTGAAGCTTTCTTT.

This clonotype turned up a few times. CDR3 DNA sequence: TGTGCCAGCAAAAGGAACTTGCGGACTAGCGGGGGCTGCGAGCAGTACTTC. As protein: CASKRNLRTSGGCEQYF. The gene calls are TRBV11-2 and TRBJ2-7; TRBD2 matches at 13 bases. The length of the CDR3 is 17 residues. Trimming took 7 bases from V and 6 from J; bases not matched to a gene: 15. Per germline, CDR1 SGHAT and CDR2 FQNNGV. Full variable domain (outside the CDR3, taken from reference TRBV11-2 and TRBJ2-7): EAGVAQSPRYKIIEKRQSVAFWCNPISGHATLYWYQQILGQGPKLLIQFQNNGVVDDSQLPKDRFSAERLKGVDSTLKIQPAKLEDSAVYLCASKRNLRTSGGCEQYFGPGTRLTVT.

This clonotype came up many times. The V call is TRBV10-3, the J call TRBJ2-3; 7 bases agree with TRBD1. Germline V CDR1 and CDR2: ENHRY, SYGVKD. This CDR3 is built from 16 residues. V lost 3 bases, J lost 0 bases, and 6 bases stayed unmatched. CDR3 DNA: TGTGCCATCAGTGACCGAAGACAGGGCAGCACAGATACGCAGTATTTT. It translates to CAISDRRQGSTDTQYF.

For the CDR3, the DNA is TGTGCCAGCAACGTCAATGGCCTCACCGGGGAGCTGTTTTTT. Residues: CASNVNGLTGELFF. This chain connects TRBV7-9 to TRBJ2-2, with D hard to call. Germline lookup yields CDR1 SEHNR and CDR2 FQNEAQ (reference sequence). V was pared by 7 bases and J by 4 bases, with 13 bases between. The CDR3 is 14 amino acids.

The table lists this clonotype with many counts. CDR3 nucleotides: TGTGCCAGCAGCTTATTCGCGTCCGGCTCCTACAATGAGCAGTTCTTC. As protein: CASSLFASGSYNEQFF. The rearrangement joins TRBV7-9 to TRBJ2-1; D is uncertain. CDR3 size: 16 residues. Per the germline V gene, CDR1 is SEHNR and CDR2 is FQNEAQ (reference sequence). V was cut by 2 bases and J by 0 bases, with 11 bases left in between.

Only a few counts were recorded for this clonotype. The rearrangement uses TRBV7-2 and TRBJ2-1; D remains unclear. In germline, CDR1 is SGHTA, CDR2 FQGNSA. The V gene lost 6 bases and the J gene lost 4 bases, with 10 bases spanning the gap. This CDR3 region has 13 residues. The chain's CDR3 is CASRRQSYNEQFF. Here the CDR3 DNA reads TGTGCCAGCAGGAGGCAAAGTTACAATGAGCAGTTCTTC.

Many counts were recorded for this clonotype. The rearrangement links TRBV7-2 to TRBJ2-5; 7 bases are shared with TRBD1. Per the germline V gene, CDR1 is SGHTA and CDR2 is FQGNSA. V trimming: 5 bases; J trimming: 4 bases; junction bases outside the gene matches: 10. This CDR3 has 15 amino acids. CDR3 in DNA: TGTGCCAGCAGCCGAACCGGGACAGAGGGAGAGACCCAGTACTTC. This encodes CASSRTGTEGETQYF.

This clonotype was found many times. The chain carries TRBV20-1 and TRBJ2-7, with D tentatively TRBD1 (5 bases). The ends were cut back, 5 bases at V and 1 base at J, with 12 bases in the middle. The CDR3 spans 13 residues. CDR1 and CDR2 (germline): DFQATT, SNEGSKA (reference sequence). The DNA of the CDR3 is TGCAGTGCTCCTCCGACAGATTCCTACGAGCAGTACTTC. Translated, it gives CSAPPTDSYEQYF.

This clonotype was detected ten times or more. J is TRBJ1-5 and V is TRBV20-1, with 7 positions matching TRBD1. This CDR3 region has 15 residues. Trimming removed 6 bases from V and 2 bases from J; junction bases left unmatched: 10. Germline CDR1 and CDR2: DFQATT and SNEGSKA (reference sequence). The CDR3 spells CSAALTGVGNQPQHF. The CDR3 nucleotides read TGCAGTGCCGCGCTCACAGGGGTGGGCAATCAGCCCCAGCATTTT.

This clonotype was seen repeatedly, ten times or more. The chain is built from TRBV3-1 and TRBJ2-1; 8 nucleotides align to TRBD2. Per the germline V gene, CDR1 is LGHDT and CDR2 is YNNKEL (reference sequence). The trim removed 4 bases at V and 5 bases at J, leaving 7 bases unmatched. The CDR3 is made up of 15 amino acids. The CDR3 region has the DNA TGTGCCAGCAGCCTCCGGGGGGGCCGGAACAATGAGCAGTTCTTC. Translated, it gives CASSLRGGRNNEQFF.

This clonotype was observed a single time. A read error is possible here, since a much larger clone lies one base away. The rearrangement links TRBV10-3 to TRBJ2-5, with TRBD1 matching 9 bases. CDR1 and CDR2 (germline): ENHRY, SYGVKD. The CDR3 has 15 residues. For the CDR3, the DNA is TGTGCCATCAGCCAAGGGACAGGGTCGCGAGAGACCCGGTACTTC. This translates into CAISQGTGSRETRYF.

There are many counts of this clonotype. This chain connects TRBV7-2 to TRBJ2-2; TRBD1 aligns across 9 bases. CDR1 and CDR2 from the germline V gene are SGHTA and FQGNSA. The trim removed 2 bases at V and 3 bases at J, leaving 7 bases unmatched. The CDR3 has 17 amino acids. This CDR3 is CASSLPRQGVDTGELFF. CDR3 DNA: TGTGCCAGCAGCTTACCGAGACAGGGGGTCGACACCGGGGAGCTGTTTTTT.

This clonotype was seen at least ten times. The chain recombines TRBV28 with TRBJ2-7; D is unclear. V was clipped by 0 bases and J by 6 bases, with 15 bases between them. The CDR3 spans 15 residues. Germline V lookup: CDR1 MDHEN, CDR2 SYDVKM. The CDR3 DNA is TGTGCCAGCAGTTTATGGGGCTACTCCCGGCCCGAGCAGTACTTC. The encoded protein is CASSLWGYSRPEQYF.

The CDR3 bases are TGTGCCAGTAGTATAGATGGCTCGGTTTGGGATACGCAGTATTTT. This sequence encodes CASSIDGSVWDTQYF. The V and J genes are TRBV19 and TRBJ2-3; D remains unclear. Trimming took off 0 bases at V and 6 bases at J, with 13 bases between the two ends. This CDR3 is built from 15 residues. Germline CDR1 LNHDA, CDR2 SQIVND (reference sequence).